This T cell receptor (beta chain) was identified in a study of cytomegalovirus exposure and HLA in healthy donors. Study details: The 500 to 750 first-cohort repertoires and the 110 or so validation repertoires shared the same platform, a later analysis reported.

Study results and caveats: Reports described diagnosis of cytomegalovirus status by the classifier as highly specific and sensitive.

The CDR3 is made up of 14 amino acids. The germline CDR1 and CDR2 sequences are LNHDA and SQIVND (reference sequence). The V and J ends lost 0 bases and 7 bases respectively, with 9 bases between them. Clones were read by immunoSEQ multiplex PCR, and TCRdb kept only the in-frame ones, dropping some. The sample shows about 140,000 clones, 90% to 95% of them seen only once. As concerns this clone: Its cognate antigen is unknown.

This chain joins TRBV19 and TRBJ2-2, with D hard to call. What was sequenced was PBMCs. This receptor was identified in a man younger than 35 in good health and CMV-seronegative. The CDR3 nucleotides are TGTGCCAGTAGTATAGATTCCCCCGGCGGGGAGCTGTTTTTT. It specifies CASSIDSPGGELFF.